The clone carrying this TCR beta chain was seen at least ten times. This entry is derived from a study of spatial heterogeneity in lung cancer. About the research overall: Mean representation of each unique TCR and UMI combination in the raw reads exceeded 9.5 occurrences.

TCRdb re-called the 5' RACE reads through MiXCR, storing one row per CDR3 protein. Of 77,000 or so distinct CDR3 sequences in the sample, approximately 18% were seen once. The CDR3 consists of 15 residues. Trimming took 3 bases from V and 4 from J, leaving 15 bases between them. Germline V gene lookup returns CDR1 SGHAT and CDR2 FQNNGV. Regarding time point: sample taken at primary tumor resection. Whole RNA obtained from tumor, nontumor lung or frozen PBMC underwent sequencing without sorting. The sequence derives from a male donor with early-stage non-small cell lung cancer. The V gene is TRBV11-2, the J gene TRBJ1-1, with no clear D. Sequenced material: PBMCs, taken at surgery. For the CDR3, the DNA is TGTGCCAGCAGCTTCCCCCTTCCGACGAGCACTGAAGCTTTCTTT. Translating gives CASSFPLPTSTEAFF.